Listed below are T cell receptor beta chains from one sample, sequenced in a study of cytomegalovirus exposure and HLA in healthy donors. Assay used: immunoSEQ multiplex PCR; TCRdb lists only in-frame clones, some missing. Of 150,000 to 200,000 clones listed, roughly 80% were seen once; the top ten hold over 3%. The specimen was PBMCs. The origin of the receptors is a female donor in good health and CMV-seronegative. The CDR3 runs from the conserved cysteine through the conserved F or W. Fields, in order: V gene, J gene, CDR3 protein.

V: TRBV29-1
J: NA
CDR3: CSVQGQGGNEQYF

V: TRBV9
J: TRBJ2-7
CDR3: CASSVEGSGTAYEQYF

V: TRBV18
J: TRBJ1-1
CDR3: CASSPGGQGEAFF

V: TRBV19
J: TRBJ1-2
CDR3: CASSRGTENYGYTF

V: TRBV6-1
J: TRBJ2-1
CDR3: CASSPSGPYNEQFF

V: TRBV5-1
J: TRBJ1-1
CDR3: CASSVQGGNTEAFF

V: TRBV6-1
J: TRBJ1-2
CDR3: CASQKTGAGGYTF

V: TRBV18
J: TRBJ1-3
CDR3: CASSQWTGAGNTIYF

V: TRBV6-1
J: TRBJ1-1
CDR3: CASSGQGVGTEAFF

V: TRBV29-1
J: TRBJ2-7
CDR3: CSVQTGYEQYF

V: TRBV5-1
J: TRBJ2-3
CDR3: CASSFGGLAGLGPDTQYF

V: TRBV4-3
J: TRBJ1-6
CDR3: CASSQAPGGSPLHF

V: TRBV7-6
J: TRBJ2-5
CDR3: CASSATFFTPPVPQYF

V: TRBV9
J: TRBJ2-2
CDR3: CASSPRRDFLGELFF